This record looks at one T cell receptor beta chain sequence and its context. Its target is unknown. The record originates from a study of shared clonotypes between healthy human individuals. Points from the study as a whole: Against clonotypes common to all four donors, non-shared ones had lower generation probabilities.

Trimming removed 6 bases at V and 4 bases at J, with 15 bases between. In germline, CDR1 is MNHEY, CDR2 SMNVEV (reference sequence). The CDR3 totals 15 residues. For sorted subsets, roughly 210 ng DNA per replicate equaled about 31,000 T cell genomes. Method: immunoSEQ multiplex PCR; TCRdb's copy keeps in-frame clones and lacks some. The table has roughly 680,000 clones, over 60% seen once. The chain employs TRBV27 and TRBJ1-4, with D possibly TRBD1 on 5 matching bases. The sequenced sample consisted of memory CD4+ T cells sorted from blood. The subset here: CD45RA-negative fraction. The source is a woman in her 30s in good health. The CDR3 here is CASRKSRGFNEKLFF. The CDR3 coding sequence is TGTGCCAGCAGAAAGTCGAGGGGATTTAATGAAAAACTGTTTTTT.